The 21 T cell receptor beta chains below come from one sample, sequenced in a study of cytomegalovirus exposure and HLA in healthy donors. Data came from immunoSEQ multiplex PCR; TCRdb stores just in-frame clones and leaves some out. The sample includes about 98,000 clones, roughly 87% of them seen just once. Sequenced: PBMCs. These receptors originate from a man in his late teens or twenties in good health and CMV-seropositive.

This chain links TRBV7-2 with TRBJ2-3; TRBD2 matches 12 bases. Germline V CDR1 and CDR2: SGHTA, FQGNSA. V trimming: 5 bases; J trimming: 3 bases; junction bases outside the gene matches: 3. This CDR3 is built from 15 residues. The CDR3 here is CASSQGLAGTDTQYF. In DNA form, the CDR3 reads TGTGCCAGCAGCCAGGGACTAGCGGGTACAGATACGCAGTATTTT.

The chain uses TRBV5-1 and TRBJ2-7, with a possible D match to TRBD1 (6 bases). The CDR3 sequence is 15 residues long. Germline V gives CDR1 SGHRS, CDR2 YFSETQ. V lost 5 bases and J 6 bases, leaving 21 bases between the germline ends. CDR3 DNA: TGCGCCAGCAGGGAGAAACCGGACAGCCCCTTCGAGCAGTACTTC. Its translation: CASREKPDSPFEQYF. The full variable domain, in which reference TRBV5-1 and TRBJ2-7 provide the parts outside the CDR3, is KAGVTQTPRYLIKTRGQQVTLSCSPISGHRSVSWYQQTPGQGLQFLFEYFSETQRNKGNFPGRFSGRQFSNSRSEMNVSTLELGDSALYLCASREKPDSPFEQYFGPGTRLTVT.

The CDR3 spells CASSHGGENNEQFF. The CDR3, as DNA: TGTGCCAGCAGCCACGGGGGGGAAAACAATGAGCAGTTCTTC. The V call is TRBV5-4, the J call TRBJ2-1; TRBD2 matches at 8 bases. Germline assignment: CDR1 SGHNT and CDR2 YYREEE (reference sequence). The CDR3 sequence is 14 residues long. J lost 5 bases, V lost 4 bases, and 5 bases had no gene match.

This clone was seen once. Here the CDR3 reads CATRTGERGNQPQHF. The CDR3 DNA sequence: TGTGCCACACGCACAGGGGAACGGGGCAATCAGCCCCAGCATTTT. V gene TRBV28 combines with J gene TRBJ1-5, with TRBD1 matching over 7 bases. Germline trimming cut 10 bases from V and 2 bases from J; bases unmatched to any gene: 11. The CDR3 has 15 amino acids. From germline, CDR1 is MDHEN and CDR2 SYDVKM.

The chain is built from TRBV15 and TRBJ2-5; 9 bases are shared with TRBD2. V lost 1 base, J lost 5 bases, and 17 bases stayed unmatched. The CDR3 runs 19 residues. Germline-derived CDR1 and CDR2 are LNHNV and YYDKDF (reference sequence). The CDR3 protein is CATSRGSRGGSLGRETQYF. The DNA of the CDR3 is TGTGCCACCAGCAGAGGTTCGCGGGGGGGCTCCCTGGGGAGGGAGACCCAGTACTTC.

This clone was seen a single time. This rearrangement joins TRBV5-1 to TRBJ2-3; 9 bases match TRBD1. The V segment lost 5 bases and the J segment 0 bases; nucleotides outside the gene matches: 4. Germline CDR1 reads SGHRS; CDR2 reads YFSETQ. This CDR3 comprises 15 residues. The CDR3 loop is CASRLTGGSTDTQYF. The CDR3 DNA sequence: TGCGCCAGCAGACTCACAGGGGGCAGCACAGATACGCAGTATTTT.

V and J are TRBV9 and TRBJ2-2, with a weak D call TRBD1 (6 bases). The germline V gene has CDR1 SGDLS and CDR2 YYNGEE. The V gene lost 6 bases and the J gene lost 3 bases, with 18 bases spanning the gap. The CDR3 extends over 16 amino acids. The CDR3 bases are TGTGCCAGCACCCTCGTAGGGGGAAGGGACACCGGGGAGCTGTTTTTT. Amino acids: CASTLVGGRDTGELFF. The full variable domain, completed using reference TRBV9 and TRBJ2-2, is DSGVTQTPKHLITATGQRVTLRCSPRSGDLSVYWYQQSLDQGLQFLIQYYNGEERAKGNILERFSAQQFPDLHSELNLSSLELGDSALYFCASTLVGGRDTGELFFGEGSRLTVL.

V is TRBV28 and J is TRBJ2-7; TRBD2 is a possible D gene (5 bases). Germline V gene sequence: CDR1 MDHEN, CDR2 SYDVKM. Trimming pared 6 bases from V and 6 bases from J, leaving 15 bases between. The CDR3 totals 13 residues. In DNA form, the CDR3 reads TGTGCCAGCAGCCCCGGTTTTCGGGGCGAGCAGTACTTC. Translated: CASSPGFRGEQYF. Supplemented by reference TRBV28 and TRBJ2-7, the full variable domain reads DVKVTQSSRYLVKRTGEKVFLECVQDMDHENMFWYRQDPGLGLRLIYFSYDVKMKEKGDIPEGYSVSREKKERFSLILESASTNQTSMYLCASSPGFRGEQYFGPGTRLTVT.

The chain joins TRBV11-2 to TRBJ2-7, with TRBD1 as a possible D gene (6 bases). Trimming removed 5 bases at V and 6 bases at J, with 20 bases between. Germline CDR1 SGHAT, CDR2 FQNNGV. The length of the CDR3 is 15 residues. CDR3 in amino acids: CASSTYRVQGSEQYF. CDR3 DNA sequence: TGTGCCAGCAGCACGTACAGGGTTCAAGGCTCCGAGCAGTACTTC.

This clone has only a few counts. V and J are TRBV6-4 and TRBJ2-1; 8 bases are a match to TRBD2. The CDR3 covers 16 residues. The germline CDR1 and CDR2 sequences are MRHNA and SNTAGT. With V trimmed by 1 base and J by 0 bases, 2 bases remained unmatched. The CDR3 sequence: CASSDLAGSSYNEQFF. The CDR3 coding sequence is TGTGCCAGCAGTGACTTAGCGGGGAGCTCCTACAATGAGCAGTTCTTC.

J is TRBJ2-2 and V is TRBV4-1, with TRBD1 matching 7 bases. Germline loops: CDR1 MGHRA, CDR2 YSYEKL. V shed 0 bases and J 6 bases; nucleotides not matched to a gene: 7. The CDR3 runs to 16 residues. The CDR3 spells CASSQDQTGKAGELFF. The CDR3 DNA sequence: TGCGCCAGCAGCCAAGATCAGACAGGGAAGGCCGGGGAGCTGTTTTTT.

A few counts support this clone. The CDR3 region is CASSLGLANEQFF. As DNA, the CDR3 is TGTGCCAGCAGCTTAGGGCTAGCCAATGAGCAGTTCTTC. The chain carries TRBV13 and TRBJ2-1; TRBD2 is a possible D gene (5 bases). V dropped 0 bases and J dropped 6 bases, with 6 bases sitting between them. There are 13 residues in the CDR3. Germline lookup yields CDR1 PRHDT and CDR2 FYEKMQ (reference sequence).

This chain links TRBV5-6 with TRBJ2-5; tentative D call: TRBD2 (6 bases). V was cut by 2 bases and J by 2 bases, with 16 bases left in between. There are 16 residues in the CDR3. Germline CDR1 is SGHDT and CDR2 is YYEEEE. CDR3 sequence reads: CASSFPEGEAQETQYF. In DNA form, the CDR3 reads TGTGCCAGCAGCTTTCCGGAAGGGGAGGCACAAGAGACCCAGTACTTC.

Written as DNA, the CDR3 is TGCAGCGTTGGCGTGACCGGGACAGGGGAGGGCGAGCAGTACTTC. Translation: CSVGVTGTGEGEQYF. The chain links TRBV29-1 to TRBJ2-7, with 10 bases identical to TRBD1. The ends lost 4 bases at V and 6 bases at J; junction bases unmatched: 12. The germline gives CDR1 SQVTM, CDR2 ANQGSEA. The CDR3 is 15 residues long.

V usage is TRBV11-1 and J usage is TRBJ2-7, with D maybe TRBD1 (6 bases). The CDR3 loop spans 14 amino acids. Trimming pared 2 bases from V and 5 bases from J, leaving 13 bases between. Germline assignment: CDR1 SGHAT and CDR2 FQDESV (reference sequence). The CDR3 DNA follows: TGTGCCAGCAGCTTAAGGCAGGGGTCCGACGAGCAGTACTTC. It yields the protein CASSLRQGSDEQYF.

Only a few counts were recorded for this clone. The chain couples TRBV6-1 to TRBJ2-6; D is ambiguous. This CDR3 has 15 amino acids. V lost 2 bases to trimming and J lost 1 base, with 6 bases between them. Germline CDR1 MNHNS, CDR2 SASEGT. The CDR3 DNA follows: TGTGCCAGCAGTGAATCGAGGTCTGGGGCCAACGTCCTGACTTTC. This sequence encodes CASSESRSGANVLTF.

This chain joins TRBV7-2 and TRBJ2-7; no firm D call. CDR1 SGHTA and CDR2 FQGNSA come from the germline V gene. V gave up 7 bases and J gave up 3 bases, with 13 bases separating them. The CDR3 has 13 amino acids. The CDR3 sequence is CASTKRPGYEQYF. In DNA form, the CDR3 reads TGTGCCAGCACCAAAAGGCCAGGCTACGAGCAGTACTTC.

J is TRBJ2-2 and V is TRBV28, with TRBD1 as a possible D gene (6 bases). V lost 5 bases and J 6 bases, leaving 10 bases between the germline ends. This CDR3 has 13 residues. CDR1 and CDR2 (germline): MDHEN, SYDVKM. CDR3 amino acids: CASSTTGPGELFF. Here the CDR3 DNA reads TGTGCCAGCAGTACCACAGGGCCCGGGGAGCTGTTTTTT.

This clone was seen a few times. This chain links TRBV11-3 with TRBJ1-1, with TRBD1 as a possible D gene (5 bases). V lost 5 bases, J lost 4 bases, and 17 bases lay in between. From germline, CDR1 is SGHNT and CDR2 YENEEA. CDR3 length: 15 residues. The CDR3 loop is CASSPRVGGGTEAFF. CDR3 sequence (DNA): TGTGCCAGCAGCCCTCGGGTGGGGGGGGGCACTGAAGCTTTCTTT.

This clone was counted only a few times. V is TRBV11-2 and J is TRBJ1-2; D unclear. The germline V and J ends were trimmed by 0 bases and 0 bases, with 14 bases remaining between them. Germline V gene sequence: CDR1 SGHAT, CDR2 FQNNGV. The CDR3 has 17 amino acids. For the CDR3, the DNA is TGTGCCAGCAGCTTAGAGTCAGGTGCCCTAACTAACTATGGCTACACCTTC. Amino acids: CASSLESGALTNYGYTF.

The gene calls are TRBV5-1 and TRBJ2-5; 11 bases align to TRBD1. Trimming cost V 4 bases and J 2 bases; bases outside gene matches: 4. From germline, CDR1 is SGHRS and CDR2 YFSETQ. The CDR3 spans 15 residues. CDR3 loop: CASSLGQGAQETQYF. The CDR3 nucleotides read TGCGCCAGCAGCCTCGGACAGGGGGCGCAAGAGACCCAGTACTTC.